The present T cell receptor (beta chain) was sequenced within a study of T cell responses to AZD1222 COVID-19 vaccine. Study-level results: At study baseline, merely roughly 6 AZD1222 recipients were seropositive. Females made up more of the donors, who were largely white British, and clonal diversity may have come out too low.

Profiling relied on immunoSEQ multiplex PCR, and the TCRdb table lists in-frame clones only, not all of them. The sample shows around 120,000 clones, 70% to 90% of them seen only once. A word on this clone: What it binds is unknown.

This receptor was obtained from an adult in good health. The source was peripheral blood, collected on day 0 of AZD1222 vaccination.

This chain's CDR3 is CASRDEAYEQYF. In DNA form, the CDR3 reads TGTGCCAGCCGTGACGAGGCCTACGAGCAGTACTTC. J is TRBJ2-7 and V is TRBV28; D not certain. Germline CDR1 reads MDHEN; CDR2 reads SYDVKM. The CDR3 is 12 amino acids. Trimming took 8 bases from V and 2 from J, leaving 10 bases between them. The full variable domain, in which reference TRBV28 and TRBJ2-7 provide the parts outside the CDR3, is DVKVTQSSRYLVKRTGEKVFLECVQDMDHENMFWYRQDPGLGLRLIYFSYDVKMKEKGDIPEGYSVSREKKERFSLILESASTNQTSMYLCASRDEAYEQYFGPGTRLTVT.